What follows are 3 T cell receptor beta chains derived from one specimen sequenced in a study of blood T cells in healthy people across ages. PCR was performed a second time for about 7 to 11 cycles using a sample-barcoded 5' primer and a J-beta primer mix. From the 5' RACE reads, TCRdb called clonotypes with MiXCR, one entry per CDR3 protein. The top ten hold about 7.7% of the sample, which has 1.5 million to 2 million distinct CDR3 sequences, roughly 27% seen once. Sample: blood. These receptors were taken from a woman aged 25-40 years in good health.

This clonotype was seen a few times. The chain carries TRBV6-6 and TRBJ2-7; weak D call: TRBD2 (5 bases). Germline CDR1 reads MNHNY; CDR2 reads SVGAGI (reference sequence). Trimming cost V 2 bases and J 0 bases, with 11 bases left between them. The CDR3 contains 15 residues. CDR3 in amino acids: CASSYDSGSSYEQYF. The CDR3 nucleotides read TGTGCCAGCAGTTACGATTCTGGGAGCTCCTACGAGCAGTACTTC.

The chain is built from TRBV9 and TRBJ2-3, with 13 bases identical to TRBD2. This CDR3 spans 19 amino acids. Germline-derived CDR1 and CDR2 are SGDLS and YYNGEE. After removal of 0 bases from V and 6 bases from J, the junction contained 13 bases not matched to a gene. As DNA, the CDR3 is TGTGCCAGCAGCGTAGCTTCTGGGTGGACTAGCGGGGGCCAGGATACGCAGTATTTT. Its translation: CASSVASGWTSGGQDTQYF.

This clonotype has more than one count but fewer than ten. This rearrangement joins TRBV5-7 to TRBJ1-2; no clear D gene. TRBV5-7 is noted as an ORF with a role that remains uncertain. CDR3 length: 17 amino acids. The V and J ends lost 0 bases and 0 bases respectively, with 15 bases between them. CDR3 protein: CASSLDQPHTANYGYTF. The CDR3 coding sequence is TGTGCCAGCAGCTTGGACCAGCCTCATACAGCTAACTATGGCTACACCTTC.